The present T cell receptor (beta chain) was sequenced within a study of T cells expressing NK-cell markers (dated by TCRdb to about 2020). For the wider study: In sorted CD3+CD56+NKG2C+, CD3+CD56+NKG2C- and CD3+CD56-NKG2C+ T-cell subsets from about 8 donors, TCR beta-chain repertoires were profiled. The libraries were sequenced on Illumina HiSeq 2000/2500, MiSeq or NextSeq, producing 2 x 150 bp reads. The eight sequenced donors were randomly selected healthy volunteers, three men and five women. Of the eight sequenced donors, seven were found to be HCMV-seropositive and one was found to be HCMV-seronegative. General conclusions and limits of the study: In six donors, the dominant CD3+CD56+NKG2C+ clonotypes were found to rank among the top 10 CD8+ clonotypes and to make up about 1.0-7.5% of CD8+ T cells. It remained unclear whether the expanded NKG2C-expressing T cell clones were specific for HCMV antigens. Those dominant clonotypes were again the most abundant among CD3+CD56-NKG2C+ cells in several donors, at roughly 28.3-65%.

The germline V gene yields SGHRS for CDR1 and YFSETQ for CDR2. Taken from cysteine to phenylalanine, the CDR3 has 16 residues. DNA is not recorded here. The sequencer listed for this sample is Illumina HiSeq 2000. TCR beta cDNA libraries were made by 5'RACE template switching that added a universal primer site and unique molecular identifiers. cDNA synthesis was primed from the TCR beta constant segment, followed by two successive PCR amplification steps. On the authors' methods: MIGEC was used to demultiplex reads and group reads by UMI, and MiTCR was used to assemble and quantify clonotypes. To remove erroneous sequences, TCR cDNA sequences were retained only when supported by two or more reads. The tcR package was used for downstream repertoire analysis, and clonotypes were matched across fractions by CDR3 nucleotide sequence plus V segment. VDJmatch was used to annotate antigen specificity against VDJdb, with one amino acid substitution in CDR3 permitted. TCRdb reprocessed the reads and lists each CDR3 protein sequence as a single entry, with no DNA. The V and J calls shown here were made by TCRdb, not taken from the authors' results. This specimen's table enumerates 500,000 to 600,000 distinct CDR3 sequences. Roughly 3.4% of the sample comes from the top ten.

HCMV serostatus was determined by detecting HCMV-specific IgG in serum with a commercial ELISA kit. Peripheral blood mononuclear cells were isolated from blood by Ficoll density gradient centrifugation. Remarks on this clonotype: Its antigen has not been determined.

The chain is encoded by TRBV5-1 joined to TRBJ2-1; TCRdb designates TRBD2, a call that cannot be tested without DNA. Sequences were obtained from blood T cells: a sorted CD56 or NKG2C T cell subset, CD4+ or CD8+ T cells, or bulk PBMC T cells (not recorded which). This clonotype was sampled from a man aged 18 to 30 in good health. Donor details come from another sample of the same person, matched by shared clones. The CDR3 in this case is CASSSTAGLLSDEQFF. Where the CDR3 stops, the reference TRBV5-1 and TRBJ2-1 genes take over; the full variable domain is KAGVTQTPRYLIKTRGQQVTLSCSPISGHRSVSWYQQTPGQGLQFLFEYFSETQRNKGNFPGRFSGRQFSNSRSEMNVSTLELGDSALYLCASSSTAGLLSDEQFFGPGTRLTVL.